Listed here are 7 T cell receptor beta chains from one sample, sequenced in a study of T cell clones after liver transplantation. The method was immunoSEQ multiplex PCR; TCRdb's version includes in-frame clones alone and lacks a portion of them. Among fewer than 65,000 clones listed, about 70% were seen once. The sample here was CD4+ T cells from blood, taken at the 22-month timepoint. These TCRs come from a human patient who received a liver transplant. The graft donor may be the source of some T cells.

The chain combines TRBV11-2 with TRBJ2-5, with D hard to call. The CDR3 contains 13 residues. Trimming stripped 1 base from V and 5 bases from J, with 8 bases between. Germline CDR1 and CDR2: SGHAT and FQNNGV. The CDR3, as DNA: TGTGCCAGCAGCTTAGGTTTTCAGGAGACCCAGTACTTC. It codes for CASSLGFQETQYF.

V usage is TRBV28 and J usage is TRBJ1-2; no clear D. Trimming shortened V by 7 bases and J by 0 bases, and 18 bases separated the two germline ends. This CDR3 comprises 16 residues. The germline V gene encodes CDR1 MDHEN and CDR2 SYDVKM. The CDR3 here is CASTIRTVPANYGYTF. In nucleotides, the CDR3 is TGTGCCAGCACCATTAGAACAGTCCCAGCTAACTATGGCTACACCTTC.

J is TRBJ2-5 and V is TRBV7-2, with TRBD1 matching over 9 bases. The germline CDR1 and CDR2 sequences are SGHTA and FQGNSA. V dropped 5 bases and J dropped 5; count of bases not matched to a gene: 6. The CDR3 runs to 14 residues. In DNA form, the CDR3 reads TGTGCCAGCAGCCCCGGGGACAGGGTGGAGACCCAGTACTTC. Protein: CASSPGDRVETQYF.

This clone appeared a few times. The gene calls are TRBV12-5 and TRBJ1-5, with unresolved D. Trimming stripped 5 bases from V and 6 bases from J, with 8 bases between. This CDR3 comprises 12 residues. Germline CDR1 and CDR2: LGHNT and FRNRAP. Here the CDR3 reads CASGTVGQPQHF. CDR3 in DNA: TGTGCTAGTGGTACAGTTGGTCAGCCCCAGCATTTT.

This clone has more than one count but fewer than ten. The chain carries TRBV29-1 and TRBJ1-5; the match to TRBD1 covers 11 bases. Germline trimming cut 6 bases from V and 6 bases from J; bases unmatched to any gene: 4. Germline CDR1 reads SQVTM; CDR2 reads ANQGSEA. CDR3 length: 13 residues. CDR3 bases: TGCAGCGTGTGGACAGGGGGCGGTCAGCCCCAGCATTTT. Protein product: CSVWTGGGQPQHF. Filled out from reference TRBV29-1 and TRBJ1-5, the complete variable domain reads SAVISQKPSRDICQRGTSLTIQCQVDSQVTMMFWYRQQPGQSLTLIATANQGSEATYESGFVIDKFPISRPNLTFSTLTVSNMSPEDSSIYLCSVWTGGGQPQHFGDGTRLSIL.

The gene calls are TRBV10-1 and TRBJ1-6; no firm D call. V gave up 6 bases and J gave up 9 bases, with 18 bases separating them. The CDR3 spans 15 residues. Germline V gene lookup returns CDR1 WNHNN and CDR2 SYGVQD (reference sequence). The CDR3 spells CASSAADPWGSPLHF. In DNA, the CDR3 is TGCGCCAGCAGCGCGGCGGACCCTTGGGGTTCACCCCTCCACTTT.

For the CDR3, the DNA is TGTGCCAGCAGTGAGTTGTGGCAGGGAAATCAGCCCCAGCATTTT. It is translated as CASSELWQGNQPQHF. This chain links TRBV6-1 with TRBJ1-5; TRBD1 is a possible D gene (5 bases). This CDR3 has 15 amino acids. Trimming shortened V by 3 bases and J by 4 bases, and 13 bases separated the two germline ends. Looked up from germline, CDR1 is MNHNS and CDR2 is SASEGT.